Presented here are 9 T cell receptor beta chains from one specimen sequenced in a study of tumor and adjacent non-tumor tissue in lung cancer. This sample's RNA came from whole unsorted tissue. The library came from three nested PCR rounds adapted from ARM-PCR protocols. TCRdb re-called the multiplex PCR reads through MiXCR, storing one row per CDR3 protein. The profile shows approximately 120,000 distinct CDR3 sequences, around 80% of them singletons. The specimen was lung tumor tissue. These receptors originate from a woman aged 60-70 years with non-small cell lung cancer.

The rearrangement uses TRBV11-2 and TRBJ1-1; no definite D call. V lost 3 bases and J 2 bases, leaving 13 bases between the germline ends. From germline, CDR1 is SGHAT and CDR2 FQNNGV. There are 15 residues in the CDR3. As DNA, the CDR3 is TGTGCCAGCAGCTTGACTCCCGGACTAAACACTGAAGCTTTCTTT. Amino acids: CASSLTPGLNTEAFF. Full variable domain (remainder filled in from reference TRBV11-2 and TRBJ1-1): EAGVAQSPRYKIIEKRQSVAFWCNPISGHATLYWYQQILGQGPKLLIQFQNNGVVDDSQLPKDRFSAERLKGVDSTLKIQPAKLEDSAVYLCASSLTPGLNTEAFFGQGTRLTVV.

V and J are TRBV5-1 and TRBJ2-3; no clear D gene. The CDR3 contains 12 residues. CDR1 and CDR2 (germline): SGHRS, YFSETQ. Trimming took off 1 base at V and 3 bases at J, with 3 bases between the two ends. CDR3 coding DNA: TGCGCCAGCAGCTTGATGACAGATACGCAGTATTTT. This gives the protein CASSLMTDTQYF.

This clonotype was seen once. This may come from a read error, since a much larger clone is one base off. This sequence joins TRBV5-6 and TRBJ1-5; a weak D match, TRBD1 (6 bases). The assigned J gene may be wrong: the sequence end matches TRBJ2-3 better. The CDR3 consists of 15 residues. In germline, CDR1 is SGHDT, CDR2 YYEEEE. In DNA, the CDR3 is TGTGCCAGCAGCCCGGGACAAAATAGCAATCAGCCCCAGTATTTT. Amino acids: CASSPGQNSNQPQYF.

With regard to this clonotype: Being one base from a much bigger clone, this may be a read error. V usage is TRBV20-1 and J usage is TRBJ2-2, with D perhaps TRBD1 or TRBD2 (5 bases each). V was clipped by 8 bases and J by 3 bases, with 19 bases between them. Germline values: CDR1 DFQATT, CDR2 SNEGSKA (reference sequence). The CDR3 spans 15 residues. The CDR3 DNA is TGCAGTACTAAACGGGGCGGAGATGACACCGGGGAGCTGTTTTTT. Translated: CSTKRGGDDTGELFF.

The chain is built from TRBV20-1 and TRBJ2-1; D is possibly TRBD1 or TRBD2 (5 bases each). V was clipped by 8 bases and J by 2 bases, with 13 bases between them. The CDR3 is 13 amino acids. Germline V gives CDR1 DFQATT, CDR2 SNEGSKA (reference sequence). This CDR3 is CSCRDPTYNEQFF. The CDR3 bases are TGCAGTTGCCGGGACCCAACCTACAATGAGCAGTTCTTC.

As concerns this clonotype: A junction end diverges from the germline sequence, so it may reflect a read error. The chain recombines TRBV11-2 with TRBJ1-6; D is unresolved. The CDR3 runs 12 residues. Per the germline V gene, CDR1 is SGHAT and CDR2 is FQNNGV. The CDR3 loop is CDSSLLNSPLRF. Written as DNA, the CDR3 is TGTGACAGCAGCTTACTGAATTCACCCCTCCGCTTT.

For this clonotype: Given a much more abundant clone one base away, this may be a read error. The chain employs TRBV12-3 or TRBV12-4 and TRBJ1-2; TRBD1 might be the D (6 bases). CDR3 length: 14 amino acids. CDR3 nucleotides: TGTGCCAGCAGCAAGACAGGACTTAACCATGGCTACACCTTC. The encoded protein is CASSKTGLNHGYTF.

The chain is built from TRBV10-2 and TRBJ2-6; D is possibly TRBD1 (5 bases). Germline loops: CDR1 WSHSY, CDR2 SAAADI. The CDR3 has 15 amino acids. Trimming cost V 4 bases and J 17 bases, with 24 bases left between them. CDR3 loop: CASSGQVTGANVMTF. Here the CDR3 DNA reads TGCGCCAGCAGTGGGCAGGTGACTGGGGCCAATGTCATGACTTTC.

The genes are TRBV6-5 and TRBJ2-7; D is unresolved. The CDR3 is 15 amino acids. The V gene's germline CDR1 is MNHEY and CDR2 SVGAGI. Trimming stripped 0 bases from V and 3 bases from J, with 12 bases between. The CDR3 loop is CASSYSTSRHYEQYF. CDR3 sequence (DNA): TGTGCCAGCAGTTACTCGACCTCTAGGCACTACGAGCAGTACTTC.